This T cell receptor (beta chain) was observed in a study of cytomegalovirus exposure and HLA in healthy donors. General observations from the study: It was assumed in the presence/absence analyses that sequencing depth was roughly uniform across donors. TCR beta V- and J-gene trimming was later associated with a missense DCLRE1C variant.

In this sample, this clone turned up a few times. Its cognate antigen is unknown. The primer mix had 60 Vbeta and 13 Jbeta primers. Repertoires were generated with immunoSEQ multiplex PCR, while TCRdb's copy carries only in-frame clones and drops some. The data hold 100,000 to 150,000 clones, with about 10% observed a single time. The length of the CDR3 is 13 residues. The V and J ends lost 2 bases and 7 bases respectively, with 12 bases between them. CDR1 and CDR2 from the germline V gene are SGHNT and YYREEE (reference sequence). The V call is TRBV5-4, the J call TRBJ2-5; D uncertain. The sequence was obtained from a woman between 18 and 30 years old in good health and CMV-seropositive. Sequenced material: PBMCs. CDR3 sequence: CASSFGDGGTQYF. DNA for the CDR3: TGTGCCAGCAGCTTCGGTGACGGCGGGACCCAGTACTTC.